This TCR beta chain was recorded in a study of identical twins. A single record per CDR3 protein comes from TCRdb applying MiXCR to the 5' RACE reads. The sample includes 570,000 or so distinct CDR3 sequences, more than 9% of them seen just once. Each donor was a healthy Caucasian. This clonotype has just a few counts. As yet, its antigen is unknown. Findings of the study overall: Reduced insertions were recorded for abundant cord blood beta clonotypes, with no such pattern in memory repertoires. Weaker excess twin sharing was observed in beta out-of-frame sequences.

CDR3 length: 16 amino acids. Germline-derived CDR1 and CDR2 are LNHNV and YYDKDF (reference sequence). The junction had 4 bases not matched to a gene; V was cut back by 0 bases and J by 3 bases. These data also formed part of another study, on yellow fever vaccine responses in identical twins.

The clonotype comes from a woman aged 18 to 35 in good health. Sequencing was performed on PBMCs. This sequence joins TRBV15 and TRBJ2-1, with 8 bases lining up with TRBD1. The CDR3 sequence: CATSRETTGVYNEQFF. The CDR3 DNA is TGTGCCACCAGCAGAGAGACGACAGGGGTCTACAATGAGCAGTTCTTC. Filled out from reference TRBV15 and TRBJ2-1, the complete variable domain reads DAMVIQNPRYQVTQFGKPVTLSCSQTLNHNVMYWYQQKSSQAPKLLFHYYDKDFNNEADTPDNFQSRRPNTSFCFLDIRSPGLGDTAMYLCATSRETTGVYNEQFFGPGTRLTVL.